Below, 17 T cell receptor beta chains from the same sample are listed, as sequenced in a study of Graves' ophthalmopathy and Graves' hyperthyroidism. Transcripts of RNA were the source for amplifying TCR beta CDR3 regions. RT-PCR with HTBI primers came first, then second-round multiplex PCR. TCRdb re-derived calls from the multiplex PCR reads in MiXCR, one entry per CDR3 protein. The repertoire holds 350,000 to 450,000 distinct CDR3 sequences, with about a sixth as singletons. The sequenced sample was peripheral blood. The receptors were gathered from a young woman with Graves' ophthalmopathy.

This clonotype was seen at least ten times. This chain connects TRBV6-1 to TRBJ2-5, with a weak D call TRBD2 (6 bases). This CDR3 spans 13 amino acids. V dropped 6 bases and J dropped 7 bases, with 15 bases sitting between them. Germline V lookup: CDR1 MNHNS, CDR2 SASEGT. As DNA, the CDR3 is TGTGCCAGCAGGTCCGGGAGTACGGGGACCCAGTACTTC. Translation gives CASRSGSTGTQYF.

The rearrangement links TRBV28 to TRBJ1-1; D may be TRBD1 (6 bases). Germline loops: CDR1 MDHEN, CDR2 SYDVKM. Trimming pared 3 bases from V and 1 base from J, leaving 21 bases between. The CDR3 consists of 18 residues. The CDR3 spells CASSFPLEGEVGNTEAFF. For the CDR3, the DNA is TGTGCCAGCAGTTTCCCCCTTGAGGGGGAGGTGGGGAACACTGAAGCTTTCTTT.

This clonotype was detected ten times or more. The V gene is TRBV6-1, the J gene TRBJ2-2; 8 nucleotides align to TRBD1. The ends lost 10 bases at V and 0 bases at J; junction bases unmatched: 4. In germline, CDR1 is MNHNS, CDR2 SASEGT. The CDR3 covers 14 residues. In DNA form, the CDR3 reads TGTGCCACCACGACAGGGGCGAACACCGGGGAGCTGTTTTTT. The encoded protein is CATTTGANTGELFF.

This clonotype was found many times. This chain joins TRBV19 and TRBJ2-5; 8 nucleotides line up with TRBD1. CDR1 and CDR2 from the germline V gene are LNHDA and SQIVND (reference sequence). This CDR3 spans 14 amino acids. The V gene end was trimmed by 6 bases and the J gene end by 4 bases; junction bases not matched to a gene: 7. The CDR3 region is CASRPTGVGETQYF. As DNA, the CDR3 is TGTGCCAGTAGACCGACAGGGGTAGGAGAGACCCAGTACTTC.

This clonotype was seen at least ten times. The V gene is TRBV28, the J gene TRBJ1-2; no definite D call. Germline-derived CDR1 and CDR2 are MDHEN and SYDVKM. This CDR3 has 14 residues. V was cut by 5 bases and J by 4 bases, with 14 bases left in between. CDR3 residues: CASSPVTKSYGYTF. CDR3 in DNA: TGTGCCAGCAGTCCCGTGACAAAAAGCTATGGCTACACCTTC.

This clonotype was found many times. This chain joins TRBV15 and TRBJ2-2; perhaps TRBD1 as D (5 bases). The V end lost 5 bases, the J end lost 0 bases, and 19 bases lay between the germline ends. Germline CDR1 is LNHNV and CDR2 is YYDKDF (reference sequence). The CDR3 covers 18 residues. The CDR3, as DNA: TGTGCCACCAGCGACTGGCAGGGTCTTTTAGCGAACACCGGGGAGCTGTTTTTT. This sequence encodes CATSDWQGLLANTGELFF.

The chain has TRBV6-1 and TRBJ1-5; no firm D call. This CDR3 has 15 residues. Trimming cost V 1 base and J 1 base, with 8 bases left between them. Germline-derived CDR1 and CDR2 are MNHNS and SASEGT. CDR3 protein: CASSEGVVSNQPQHF. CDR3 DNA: TGTGCCAGCAGTGAAGGGGTAGTCAGCAATCAGCCCCAGCATTTT.

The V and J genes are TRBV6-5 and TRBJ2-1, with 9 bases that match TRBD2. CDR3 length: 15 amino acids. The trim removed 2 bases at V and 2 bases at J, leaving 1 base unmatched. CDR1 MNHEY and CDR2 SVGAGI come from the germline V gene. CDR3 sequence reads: CASSYAGGPYNEQFF. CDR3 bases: TGTGCCAGCAGTTACGCGGGAGGGCCCTACAATGAGCAGTTCTTC.

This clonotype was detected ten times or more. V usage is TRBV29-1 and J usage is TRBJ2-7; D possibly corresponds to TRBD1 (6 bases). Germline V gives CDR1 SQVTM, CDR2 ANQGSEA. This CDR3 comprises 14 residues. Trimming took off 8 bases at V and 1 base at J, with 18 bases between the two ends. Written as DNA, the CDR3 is TGCAGCCCCATGGGTGGGGGCAGGTCCTACGAGCAGTACTTC. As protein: CSPMGGGRSYEQYF.

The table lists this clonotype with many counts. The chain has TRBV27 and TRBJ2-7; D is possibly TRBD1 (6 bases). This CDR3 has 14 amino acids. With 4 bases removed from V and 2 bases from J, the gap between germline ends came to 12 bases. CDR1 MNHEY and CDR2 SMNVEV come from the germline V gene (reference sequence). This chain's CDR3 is CASSWAGAAYEQYF. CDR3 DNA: TGTGCCAGCAGTTGGGCAGGGGCAGCCTACGAGCAGTACTTC.

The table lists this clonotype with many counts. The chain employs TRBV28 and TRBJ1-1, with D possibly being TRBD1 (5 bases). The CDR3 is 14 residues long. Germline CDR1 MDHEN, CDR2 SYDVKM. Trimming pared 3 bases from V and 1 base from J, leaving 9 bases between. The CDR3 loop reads CASSFLGPNTEAFF. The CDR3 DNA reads TGTGCCAGCAGTTTTTTGGGGCCGAACACTGAAGCTTTCTTT.

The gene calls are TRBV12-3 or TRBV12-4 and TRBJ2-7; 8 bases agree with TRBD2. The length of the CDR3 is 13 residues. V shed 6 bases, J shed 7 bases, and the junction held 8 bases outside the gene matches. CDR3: CASSAARGGEQYF. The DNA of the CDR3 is TGTGCCAGCAGCGCCGCCCGGGGGGGTGAGCAGTACTTC.

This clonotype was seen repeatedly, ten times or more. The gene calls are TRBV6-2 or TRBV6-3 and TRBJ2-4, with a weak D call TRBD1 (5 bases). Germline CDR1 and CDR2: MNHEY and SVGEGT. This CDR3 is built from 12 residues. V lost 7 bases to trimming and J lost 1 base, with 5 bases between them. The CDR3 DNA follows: TGTGCCAGCACAGGGGCCAAAAACATTCAGTACTTC. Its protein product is CASTGAKNIQYF.

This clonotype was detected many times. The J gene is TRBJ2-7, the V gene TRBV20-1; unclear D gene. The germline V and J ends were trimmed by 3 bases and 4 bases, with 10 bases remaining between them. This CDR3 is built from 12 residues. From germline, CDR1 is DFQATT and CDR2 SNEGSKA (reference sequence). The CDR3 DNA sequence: TGCAGTGCTAGTCTACCGGAGTACGAGCAGTACTTC. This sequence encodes CSASLPEYEQYF.

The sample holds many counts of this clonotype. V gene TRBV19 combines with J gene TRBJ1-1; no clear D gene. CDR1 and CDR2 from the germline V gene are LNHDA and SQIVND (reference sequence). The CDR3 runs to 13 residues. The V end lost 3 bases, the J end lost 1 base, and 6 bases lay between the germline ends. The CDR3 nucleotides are TGTGCCAGTAGTATCTGGGAGAACACTGAAGCTTTCTTT. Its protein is CASSIWENTEAFF.

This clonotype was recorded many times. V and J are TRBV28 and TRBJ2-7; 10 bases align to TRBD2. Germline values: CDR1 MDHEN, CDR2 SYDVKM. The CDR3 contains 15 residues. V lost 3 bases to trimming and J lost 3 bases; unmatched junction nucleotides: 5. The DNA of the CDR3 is TGTGCCAGCAGTTTGCCGGGACTAGCGCGCTACGAGCAGTACTTC. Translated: CASSLPGLARYEQYF.

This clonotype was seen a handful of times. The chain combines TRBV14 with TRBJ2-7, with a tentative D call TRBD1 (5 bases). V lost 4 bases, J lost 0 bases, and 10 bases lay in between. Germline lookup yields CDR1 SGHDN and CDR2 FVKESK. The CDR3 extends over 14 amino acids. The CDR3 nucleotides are TGTGCCAGCAGCCCCTACAGGTACTCCTACGAGCAGTACTTC. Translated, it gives CASSPYRYSYEQYF.